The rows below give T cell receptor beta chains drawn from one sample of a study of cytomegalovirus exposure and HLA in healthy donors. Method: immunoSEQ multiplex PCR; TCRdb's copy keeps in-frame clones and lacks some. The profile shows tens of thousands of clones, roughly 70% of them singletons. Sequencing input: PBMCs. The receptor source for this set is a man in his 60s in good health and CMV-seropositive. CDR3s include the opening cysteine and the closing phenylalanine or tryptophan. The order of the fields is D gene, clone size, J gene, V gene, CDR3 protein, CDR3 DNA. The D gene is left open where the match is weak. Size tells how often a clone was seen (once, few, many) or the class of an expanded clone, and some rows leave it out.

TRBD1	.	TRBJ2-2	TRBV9	CASTIRGGDTGELFF	TGTGCCAGCACTATTAGAGGGGGCGACACCGGGGAGCTGTTTTTT
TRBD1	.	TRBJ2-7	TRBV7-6	CASSSGTDGEQYF	TGTGCCAGCAGTTCCGGGACAGATGGCGAGCAGTACTTC
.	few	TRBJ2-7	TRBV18	CASSPGLRDEQYF	TGTGCCAGCTCCCCGGGACTCCGAGACGAGCAGTACTTC
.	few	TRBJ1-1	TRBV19	CASSTGWAEAFF	TGTGCCAGTAGTACAGGGTGGGCTGAAGCTTTCTTT
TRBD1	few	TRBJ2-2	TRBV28	CASSTQGAYTGELFF	TGTGCCAGCAGTACACAGGGGGCTTACACCGGGGAGCTGTTTTTT
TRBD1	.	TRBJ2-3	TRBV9	CASKTGGKSTDTQYF	TGTGCCAGCAAGACAGGGGGAAAGAGCACAGATACGCAGTATTTT
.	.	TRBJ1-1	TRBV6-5	CASSLQRSGDTEAFF	TGTGCCAGCAGTCTCCAGAGATCAGGGGACACTGAAGCTTTCTTT
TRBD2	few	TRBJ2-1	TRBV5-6	CASSSTGTSGSWNEQFF	TGTGCCAGCAGCTCTACCGGGACTAGCGGGAGTTGGAATGAGCAGTTCTTC
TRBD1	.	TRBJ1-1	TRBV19	CASSKLTGLDTEAFF	TGTGCCAGTAGTAAGTTGACAGGGTTGGACACTGAAGCTTTCTTT
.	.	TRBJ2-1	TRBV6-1	CASGAEGSSYNEQFF	TGTGCCAGCGGAGCGGAGGGGAGCTCCTACAATGAGCAGTTCTTC
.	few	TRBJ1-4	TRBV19	CASSIDRTRATNEKLFF	TGTGCCAGTAGTATAGATCGTACCAGGGCTACTAATGAAAAACTGTTTTTT
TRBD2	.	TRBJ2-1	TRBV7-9	CASSLQGLGYNEQFF	TGTGCCAGCAGCTTACAGGGACTAGGATACAATGAGCAGTTCTTC
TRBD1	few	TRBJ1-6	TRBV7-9	CSSSIQGAWSPLHF	TGTTCCAGCAGCATACAGGGGGCATGGTCACCCCTCCACTTT
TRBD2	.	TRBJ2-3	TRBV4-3	CASSRVAGGVPDTQYF	TGCGCCAGCAGCCGAGTAGCGGGTGGGGTCCCCGATACGCAGTATTTT
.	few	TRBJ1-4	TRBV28	CASSPPGGTLEKLFF	TGTGCCAGCAGTCCCCCGGGGGGAACTCTGGAAAAACTGTTTTTT
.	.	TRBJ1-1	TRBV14	CASSRDRQTEAFF	TGTGCCAGCAGCCGCGACAGACAAACTGAAGCTTTCTTT
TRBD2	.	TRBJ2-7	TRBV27	CASSLSIAGVIYEQYF	TGTGCCAGCAGTTTATCGATCGCGGGAGTTATCTACGAGCAGTACTTC
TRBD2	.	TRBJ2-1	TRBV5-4	CASSGGTSGGPSSYNEQFF	TGTGCCAGCAGCGGTGGGACTAGCGGGGGTCCCAGCTCCTACAATGAGCAGTTCTTC
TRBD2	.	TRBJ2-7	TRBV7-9	CSSSSTLGLAGFYEQYF	TGTTCCAGCAGCTCTACTCTAGGACTAGCGGGATTCTACGAGCAGTACTTC
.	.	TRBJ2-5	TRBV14	CASSQETSLKETQYF	TGTGCCAGCAGCCAAGAAACTAGCCTTAAAGAGACCCAGTACTTC
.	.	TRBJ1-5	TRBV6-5	CASSTSTYSDQPQHF	TGTGCCAGCAGTACATCAACCTACAGTGATCAGCCCCAGCATTTT
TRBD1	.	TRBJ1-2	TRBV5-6	CASSPGGNYGYTF	TGTGCCAGCAGCCCAGGGGGCAACTATGGCTACACCTTC
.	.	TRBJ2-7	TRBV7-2	CASSLGGRTYEQYF	TGTGCCAGCAGCTTAGGGGGCAGAACGTACGAGCAGTACTTC
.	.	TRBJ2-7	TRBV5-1	CASSGGTAYEQYF	TGCGCCAGCAGCGGCGGGACAGCCTACGAGCAGTACTTC
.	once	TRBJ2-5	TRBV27	CASSPPLRTQYF	TGTGCCAGCAGTCCCCCCCTTAGGACCCAGTACTTC
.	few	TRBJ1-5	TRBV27	CASSLSAGVQPQHF	TGTGCCAGCAGTTTATCGGCAGGGGTTCAGCCCCAGCATTTT
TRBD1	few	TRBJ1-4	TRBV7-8	CASSRTGVQKLFF	TGTGCCAGCAGCCGGACAGGGGTACAAAAACTGTTTTTT
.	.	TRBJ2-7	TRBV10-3	CAISEGRGHEQYF	TGTGCCATCAGTGAGGGCAGGGGCCACGAGCAGTACTTC
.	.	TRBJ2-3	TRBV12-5	CASGLVPGDEQQYF	TGTGCTAGTGGTTTGGTACCGGGGGATGAACAGCAGTATTTT
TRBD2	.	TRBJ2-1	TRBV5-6	CASSQDGLGLFF	TGTGCCAGCAGCCAAGACGGACTAGGACTGTTCTTC
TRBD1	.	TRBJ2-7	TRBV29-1	CSVGEGQGRNYEQYF	TGCAGCGTTGGGGAGGGACAGGGAAGAAACTACGAGCAGTACTTC
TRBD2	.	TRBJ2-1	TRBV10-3	CAISEWRGVDNEQFF	TGTGCCATCAGTGAGTGGCGGGGGGTAGACAATGAGCAGTTCTTC
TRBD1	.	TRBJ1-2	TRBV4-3	CASSHLPGQGYGYTF	TGCGCCAGCAGCCATCTACCGGGACAGGGCTATGGCTACACCTTC
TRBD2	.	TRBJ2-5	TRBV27	CASSFWLAGGPETQYF	TGTGCCAGCAGTTTTTGGCTAGCGGGGGGGCCGGAGACCCAGTACTTC
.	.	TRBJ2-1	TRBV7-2	CASSLATYNEQFF	TGTGCCAGCAGCTTAGCCACCTACAATGAGCAGTTCTTC
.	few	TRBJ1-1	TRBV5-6	CASSFRQGLTEAFF	TGTGCCAGCAGCTTCAGGCAGGGTCTAACCGAAGCTTTCTTT
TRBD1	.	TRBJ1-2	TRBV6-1	CASSEARGRFLGYYGYTF	TGTGCCAGCAGTGAAGCAAGGGGGCGATTTTTAGGTTACTATGGCTACACCTTC
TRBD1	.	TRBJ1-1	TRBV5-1	CASSPTGGPNTEAFF	TGCGCCAGCAGCCCGACAGGGGGGCCCAACACTGAAGCTTTCTTT